This T cell receptor (beta chain) emerged from a study of T cells in Graves' hyperthyroidism and ophthalmopathy. Ophthalmopathy cases met thresholds of Clinical Activity Score at least 3, NOSPECS grade at least 4 and duration under 3 months. In this sample, this clonotype turned up many times. The CDR3 regions of TCR beta were amplified from RNA transcripts. The HTBI primer set was used in a first-round RT-PCR of the TCR CDR3. TCRdb itself ran the multiplex PCR reads through MiXCR, one entry per CDR3 protein. The sample shows roughly 290,000 distinct CDR3 sequences, over 15% of them seen only once. The sequence came from a woman aged 55-70 years with Graves' ophthalmopathy. The sequenced material came from blood.

CDR3: CSVGVGLPQDTQYF. The CDR3 DNA is TGCAGCGTTGGTGTCGGCCTCCCACAAGATACGCAGTATTTT. The V and J genes are TRBV29-1 and TRBJ2-3; D gene unclear. Germline V gene sequence: CDR1 SQVTM, CDR2 ANQGSEA. The CDR3 is 14 residues long. V was clipped by 4 bases and J by 5 bases, with 16 bases between them.